What follows are 32 T cell receptor beta chains derived from one specimen sequenced in a study of blood T cell repertoires in COVID-19. Clones were read by immunoSEQ multiplex PCR, and TCRdb kept only the in-frame ones, dropping some. The top ten hold over 6% of the sample, which has more than 95,000 clones, approximately 84% seen once. The specimen was peripheral blood. These receptors were obtained from a man between 65 and 80 years old with active or convalescent COVID-19.

The chain uses TRBV12-3 or TRBV12-4 and TRBJ1-5; D perhaps matches TRBD1 (6 bases). The CDR3 sequence is 13 residues long. V was pared by 2 bases and J by 9 bases, with 11 bases between. DNA of the CDR3: TGTGCCAGCAGTTTAACAGGGTATGGGCCCCAGCATTTT. The encoded protein is CASSLTGYGPQHF.

The chain is built from TRBV9 and TRBJ2-2; 8 nucleotides match TRBD2. CDR1 is SGDLS, CDR2 YYNGEE, per germline. The J segment lost 5 bases and the V segment lost 3 bases, leaving 9 bases of the junction unmatched. This CDR3 spans 16 amino acids. CDR3 amino acids: CASSAGGTELTGELFF. The DNA of the CDR3 is TGTGCCAGCAGCGCGGGAGGGACGGAATTGACCGGGGAGCTGTTTTTT.

This clone was counted a single time. The chain uses TRBV11-2 and TRBJ2-3; D possibly corresponds to TRBD2 (5 bases). V lost 2 bases, J lost 5 bases, and 20 bases lay in between. Germline V lookup: CDR1 SGHAT, CDR2 FQNNGV. The CDR3 extends over 17 amino acids. CDR3 residues: CASSLTLAGPNQDTQYF. CDR3 in DNA: TGTGCCAGCAGCTTAACCCTAGCCGGGCCTAACCAAGATACGCAGTATTTT.

V and J are TRBV7-9 and TRBJ1-2; D uncertain. This CDR3 has 12 amino acids. Germline lookup yields CDR1 SEHNR and CDR2 FQNEAQ (reference sequence). The V gene lost 5 bases and the J gene lost 5 bases, with 9 bases spanning the gap. The CDR3 region is CASSRVDYGYTF. The CDR3 bases are TGTGCCAGCAGCCGGGTTGATTATGGCTACACCTTC.

The chain is built from TRBV18 and TRBJ2-7; the D gene is possibly TRBD1 (6 bases). CDR1 KGHSH and CDR2 LQKENI come from the germline V gene. The CDR3 sequence is 14 residues long. Between the trimmed V and J ends, which lost 1 base and 3 bases, there was a span of 10 bases. The CDR3 DNA reads TGTGCCAGCTCACCACAACAGGGCTTCTACGAGCAGTACTTC. Its protein product is CASSPQQGFYEQYF. Full variable domain (remainder filled in from reference TRBV18 and TRBJ2-7): NAGVMQNPRHLVRRRGQEARLRCSPMKGHSHVYWYRQLPEEGLKFMVYLQKENIIDESGMPKERFSAEFPKEGPSILRIQQVVRGDSAAYFCASSPQQGFYEQYFGPGTRLTVT.

The chain joins TRBV28 to TRBJ2-7; weak D call: TRBD1 (6 bases). CDR1 and CDR2 from the germline V gene are MDHEN and SYDVKM. The CDR3 consists of 13 residues. With 2 bases removed from V and 1 base from J, the gap between germline ends came to 6 bases. In DNA form, the CDR3 reads TGTGCCAGCAGTTTAGGACAGTCCTACGAGCAGTACTTC. It yields the protein CASSLGQSYEQYF.

There are a few counts of this clone. The chain uses TRBV3-1 (or the pseudogene TRBV3-2) and TRBJ1-6; D possibly corresponds to TRBD1 (5 bases). V lost 3 bases and J lost 8, with 11 bases in between. The CDR3 is made up of 14 amino acids. CDR1 and CDR2 from the germline V gene are LGHDT and YNNKEL (reference sequence). CDR3 nucleotide sequence: TGTGCCAGCAGCCAGCTATCGGGGGATTCACCCCTCCACTTT. Its translation: CASSQLSGDSPLHF.

V and J are TRBV9 and TRBJ2-7, with 10 bases lining up with TRBD2. Trimming at V came to 3 bases and at J to 5 bases, leaving 11 bases not matched to a gene. CDR3 size: 16 residues. The germline V gene encodes CDR1 SGDLS and CDR2 YYNGEE. In DNA, the CDR3 is TGTGCCAGCAGCGCGGATAGCGGGGGGCCTTTCCACGAGCAGTACTTC. Its protein product is CASSADSGGPFHEQYF.

The V call is TRBV10-3, the J call TRBJ2-7, with TRBD2 as a possible D gene (7 bases). The germline V and J ends were trimmed by 6 bases and 2 bases, with 20 bases remaining between them. The germline gives CDR1 ENHRY, CDR2 SYGVKD. CDR3 length: 16 amino acids. The CDR3 DNA reads as TGTGCCATCAGGGTAGGGGGGGAAAGGGGAGCCTACGAGCAGTACTTC. This sequence encodes CAIRVGGERGAYEQYF.

The chain recombines TRBV5-1 with TRBJ1-3; D remains unclear. V was cut by 2 bases and J by 0 bases, with 6 bases left in between. The CDR3 is made up of 14 amino acids. Germline loops: CDR1 SGHRS, CDR2 YFSETQ. The CDR3 spells CASSLSYSGNTIYF. The CDR3 DNA reads TGCGCCAGCAGCTTAAGCTACTCTGGAAACACCATATATTTT.

V gene TRBV27 combines with J gene TRBJ1-2; D remains ambiguous. V gave up 7 bases and J gave up 2 bases, with 20 bases separating them. The CDR3 has 16 amino acids. In germline, CDR1 is MNHEY, CDR2 SMNVEV (reference sequence). CDR3 nucleotide sequence: TGTGCCAGCACCCTAGGTAGAGAGAGCGTCAACTATGGCTACACCTTC. Protein product: CASTLGRESVNYGYTF.

This sequence joins TRBV5-8 and TRBJ1-2; 10 bases fit TRBD1. The CDR3 runs 16 residues. V lost 4 bases to trimming and J lost 3 bases; unmatched junction nucleotides: 9. Germline CDR1 is SGHTS and CDR2 is YDEGEE. The CDR3: CASSPSPGQGYYGYTF. The CDR3 DNA is TGTGCCAGCAGCCCAAGCCCGGGACAGGGGTACTATGGCTACACCTTC.

This clone has a handful of counts. The J gene is TRBJ2-5, the V gene TRBV7-9; 7 nucleotides line up with TRBD1. Germline V gene data show CDR1 as SEHNR and CDR2 as FQNEAQ (reference sequence). V lost 1 base, J lost 3 bases, and 2 bases stayed unmatched. This CDR3 spans 14 amino acids. CDR3 nucleotides: TGTGCCAGCAGCTTAGTGGGACAGAAAGAGACCCAGTACTTC. Translated, it gives CASSLVGQKETQYF.

This chain links TRBV6-5 with TRBJ2-5, with TRBD1 matching 7 bases. The CDR3 is 14 residues long. The V gene end was trimmed by 6 bases and the J gene end by 2 bases; junction bases not matched to a gene: 6. Per the germline V gene, CDR1 is MNHEY and CDR2 is SVGAGI. The CDR3 nucleotides read TGTGCCAGCAGCCGATGGGACAGACAAGAGACCCAGTACTTC. Translation gives CASSRWDRQETQYF.

The chain is built from TRBV2 and TRBJ1-2; D remains ambiguous. Germline V gene data show CDR1 as SNHLY and CDR2 as FYNNEI. The length of the CDR3 is 16 residues. The ends were cut back, 5 bases at V and 8 bases at J, with 24 bases in the middle. CDR3 in amino acids: CASSPAIWSEVYGYTF. The CDR3 nucleotides read TGTGCCAGCAGTCCAGCAATTTGGAGTGAGGTCTACGGCTACACCTTC.

This clone has a handful of counts. V gene TRBV3-1 (or the pseudogene TRBV3-2) combines with J gene TRBJ1-5; a possible D gene is TRBD1 (6 bases). V dropped 3 bases and J dropped 4 bases, with 16 bases sitting between them. The CDR3 length is 16 residues. Germline CDR1 is LGHDT and CDR2 is YNNKEL (reference sequence). The CDR3 is CASSQNTGNLNQPQHF. The CDR3 DNA reads as TGTGCCAGCAGCCAGAATACAGGGAATTTAAATCAGCCCCAGCATTTT.

This chain links TRBV6-5 with TRBJ2-5; D is ambiguous. In germline, CDR1 is MNHEY, CDR2 SVGAGI. V was pared by 2 bases and J by 1 base, with 5 bases between. This CDR3 comprises 13 residues. CDR3 amino acids: CASSYAPQETQYF. CDR3 DNA sequence: TGTGCCAGCAGTTACGCGCCCCAAGAGACCCAGTACTTC.

This clone was counted once. The chain joins TRBV5-1 to TRBJ1-6; D gene uncertain. Germline values: CDR1 SGHRS, CDR2 YFSETQ. The V end was cut by 4 bases, the J end by 0 bases, with 11 bases between. CDR3 length: 16 amino acids. The CDR3 coding sequence is TGCGCCAGCAGCCAGGACGGGAACTCCTATAATTCACCCCTCCACTTT. Its translation is CASSQDGNSYNSPLHF.

This chain joins TRBV30 and TRBJ2-7; tentative D call: TRBD1 (5 bases). This CDR3 contains 14 residues. The ends were cut back, 1 base at V and 4 bases at J, with 14 bases in the middle. Germline V gene data show CDR1 as GTSNPN and CDR2 as SVGIG (reference sequence). The CDR3 is CAWSGTGVVYEQYF. For the CDR3, the DNA is TGTGCCTGGAGTGGTACAGGTGTAGTTTACGAGCAGTACTTC.

V gene TRBV18 combines with J gene TRBJ1-2; 9 positions agree with TRBD1. The V and J ends lost 3 bases and 4 bases, in that order; junction bases with no gene match: 3. This CDR3 is built from 14 residues. Looked up from germline, CDR1 is KGHSH and CDR2 is LQKENI. The CDR3 spells CASSPGQGSYGYTF. CDR3 nucleotide sequence: TGTGCCAGCTCACCTGGACAGGGGTCCTATGGCTACACCTTC.

This clone came up a few times. V is TRBV19 and J is TRBJ2-7; D perhaps matches TRBD1 (5 bases). This CDR3 is 15 amino acids long. Germline loops: CDR1 LNHDA, CDR2 SQIVND (reference sequence). Trimming took 3 bases from V and 1 from J, leaving 13 bases between them. The CDR3 loop is CASSIQGEGSYEQYF. Written as DNA, the CDR3 is TGTGCCAGTAGTATCCAGGGCGAAGGGTCCTACGAGCAGTACTTC.

This clone was recorded a few times. The rearrangement uses TRBV10-3 and TRBJ2-7; the D gene is possibly TRBD2 (6 bases). Germline V CDR1 and CDR2: ENHRY, SYGVKD. V was cut by 6 bases and J by 4 bases, with 16 bases left in between. The CDR3 is 14 residues long. The CDR3 DNA follows: TGTGCCATCAGAGCCTCCCCTGGGGGGTACGAGCAGTACTTC. It translates to CAIRASPGGYEQYF.

This rearrangement joins TRBV10-3 to TRBJ2-3; D is uncertain. Germline lookup yields CDR1 ENHRY and CDR2 SYGVKD. The CDR3 contains 15 residues. V lost 2 bases and J 10 bases, leaving 19 bases between the germline ends. DNA of the CDR3: TGTGCCATCAGTGAGCTACAGCAGGCTCGATACGCGCAGTATTTT. Its protein product is CAISELQQARYAQYF.

The rearrangement joins TRBV28 to TRBJ2-7; TRBD1 might be the D (6 bases). This CDR3 spans 13 amino acids. CDR1 MDHEN and CDR2 SYDVKM come from the germline V gene. Trimming took off 7 bases at V and 4 bases at J, with 14 bases between the two ends. DNA of the CDR3: TGTGCCAGCACCCACGGGACACCGTACGAGCAGTACTTC. Translated: CASTHGTPYEQYF.

V and J are TRBV6-5 and TRBJ1-3; possible D gene TRBD1, 6 bases. V gave up 0 bases and J gave up 3 bases, with 12 bases separating them. The V gene's germline CDR1 is MNHEY and CDR2 SVGAGI. The CDR3 is made up of 16 amino acids. CDR3 in DNA: TGTGCCAGCAGTTACTCGGGGGGGCAGGGTGGAAACACCATATATTTT. It encodes CASSYSGGQGGNTIYF.

This clone turned up a few times. The rearrangement uses TRBV9 and TRBJ2-1; 11 bases map to TRBD2. Germline CDR1 SGDLS, CDR2 YYNGEE. CDR3 length equals 16 residues. The ends lost 0 bases at V and 8 bases at J; junction bases unmatched: 7. The CDR3 DNA reads TGTGCCAGCAGCGTAGGCGTAGCGGGAGGGGTCGATGAGCAGTTCTTC. This codes for CASSVGVAGGVDEQFF.

This chain joins TRBV6-6 and TRBJ2-5, with 9 positions matching TRBD1. The germline V gene encodes CDR1 MNHNY and CDR2 SVGAGI (reference sequence). V was clipped by 6 bases and J by 2 bases; unmatched bases: 7. The CDR3 has 15 residues. The CDR3, as DNA: TGTGCCAGCAGAAACAGGGGGCTCGGGCAAGAGACCCAGTACTTC. Protein: CASRNRGLGQETQYF.

The rearrangement joins TRBV25-1 to TRBJ2-7; possible D gene TRBD2, 7 bases. CDR1 MGHDK and CDR2 SYGVNS come from the germline V gene. Trimming stripped 6 bases from V and 9 bases from J, with 24 bases between. This CDR3 spans 15 amino acids. CDR3 sequence (DNA): TGTGCCAGCAGCGAGGGGGGGGCCTCCGGGTTTAGGCAGTACTTC. Amino acids: CASSEGGASGFRQYF.

This clone appeared a few times. The rearrangement joins TRBV6-5 to TRBJ1-6, with 8 bases aligning to TRBD1. CDR3 length equals 13 residues. V trimming: 11 bases; J trimming: 10 bases; junction bases outside the gene matches: 10. Per germline, CDR1 MNHEY and CDR2 SVGAGI. CDR3 sequence reads: CAGTRGPGSPLHF. CDR3 nucleotide sequence: TGTGCCGGTACCAGGGGGCCGGGGTCACCCCTCCACTTT.

The chain is built from TRBV20-1 and TRBJ2-7; TRBD2 matches 8 bases. The CDR3 sequence is 15 residues long. V shed 3 bases and J 2 bases; nucleotides not matched to a gene: 9. Germline V gene lookup returns CDR1 DFQATT and CDR2 SNEGSKA (reference sequence). The CDR3 loop reads CSASSLAGKPYEQYF. Written as DNA, the CDR3 is TGCAGTGCTAGTTCCCTAGCGGGTAAACCCTACGAGCAGTACTTC.

This clone was detected once. This rearrangement joins TRBV7-2 to TRBJ2-1; TRBD1 matches at 8 bases. CDR3 length equals 15 residues. The V gene end was trimmed by 3 bases and the J gene end by 8 bases; junction bases not matched to a gene: 9. Per germline, CDR1 SGHTA and CDR2 FQGNSA. Here the CDR3 DNA reads TGTGCCAGCAGCTTCGCCCAGGGGGCCCAGGATGAGCAGTTCTTC. It specifies CASSFAQGAQDEQFF.

The CDR3 DNA sequence: TGTGCCAGCAGCGGCCGACAGGGGGGTATCTACGAGCAGTACTTC. This sequence encodes CASSGRQGGIYEQYF. This chain uses TRBV28 with TRBJ2-7; 9 bases align to TRBD1. Losses at the gene ends were 6 bases for V and 3 bases for J; bases not matched to a gene: 9. From germline, CDR1 is MDHEN and CDR2 SYDVKM. CDR3 size: 15 residues.